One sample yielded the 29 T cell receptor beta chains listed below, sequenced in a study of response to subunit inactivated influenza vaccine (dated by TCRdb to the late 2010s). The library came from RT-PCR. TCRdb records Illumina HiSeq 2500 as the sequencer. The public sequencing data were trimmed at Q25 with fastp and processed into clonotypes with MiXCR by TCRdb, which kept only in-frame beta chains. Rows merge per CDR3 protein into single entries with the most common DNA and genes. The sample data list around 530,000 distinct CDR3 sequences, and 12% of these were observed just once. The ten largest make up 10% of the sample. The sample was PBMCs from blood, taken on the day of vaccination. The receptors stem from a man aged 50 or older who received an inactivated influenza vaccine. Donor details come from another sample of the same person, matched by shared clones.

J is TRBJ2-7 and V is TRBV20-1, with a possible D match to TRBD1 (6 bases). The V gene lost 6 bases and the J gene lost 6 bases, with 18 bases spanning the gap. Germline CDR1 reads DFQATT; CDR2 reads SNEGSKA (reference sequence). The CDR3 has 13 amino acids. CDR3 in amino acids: CSAARARGIEQYF. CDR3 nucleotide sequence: TGCAGTGCAGCTAGGGCCAGGGGTATCGAGCAGTACTTC.

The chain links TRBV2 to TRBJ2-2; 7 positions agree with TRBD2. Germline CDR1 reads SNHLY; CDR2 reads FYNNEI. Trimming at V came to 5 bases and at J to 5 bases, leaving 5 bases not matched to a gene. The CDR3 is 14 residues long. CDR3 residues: CASSRAGWTGELFF. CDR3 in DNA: TGTGCCAGCAGTAGAGCGGGATGGACCGGGGAGCTGTTTTTT.

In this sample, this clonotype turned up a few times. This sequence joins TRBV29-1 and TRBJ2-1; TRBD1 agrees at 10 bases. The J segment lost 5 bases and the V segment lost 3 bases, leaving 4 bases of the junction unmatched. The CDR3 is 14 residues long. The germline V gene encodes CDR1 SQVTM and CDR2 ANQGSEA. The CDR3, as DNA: TGCAGCGTTGACGGGACAGGGGCAGACAATGAGCAGTTCTTC. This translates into CSVDGTGADNEQFF.

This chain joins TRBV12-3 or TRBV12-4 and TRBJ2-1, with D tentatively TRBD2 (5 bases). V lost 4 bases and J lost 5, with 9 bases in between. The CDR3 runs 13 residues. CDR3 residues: CASSYRGNNEQFF. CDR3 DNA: TGTGCCAGCAGTTACCGGGGAAACAATGAGCAGTTCTTC.

This chain's CDR3 is CSVAVRTSGTQYF. CDR3 coding DNA: TGCAGCGTTGCCGTCAGGACTAGCGGTACGCAGTATTTT. The chain recombines TRBV29-1 with TRBJ2-3; 10 bases fit TRBD2. V shed 4 bases, J shed 8 bases, and the junction held 6 bases outside the gene matches. The CDR3 has 13 amino acids. Germline V gives CDR1 SQVTM, CDR2 ANQGSEA.

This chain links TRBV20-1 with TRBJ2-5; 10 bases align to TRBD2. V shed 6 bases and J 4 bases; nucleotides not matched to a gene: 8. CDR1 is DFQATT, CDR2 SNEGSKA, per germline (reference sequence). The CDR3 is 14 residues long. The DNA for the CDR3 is TGCAGTGCCATAGTCCGGACTAGCGGAGAGACCCAGTACTTC. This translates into CSAIVRTSGETQYF.

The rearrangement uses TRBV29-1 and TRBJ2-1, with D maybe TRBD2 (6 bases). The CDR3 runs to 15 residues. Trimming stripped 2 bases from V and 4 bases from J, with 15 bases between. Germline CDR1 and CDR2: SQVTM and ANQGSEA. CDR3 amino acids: CSVEQGLRAYNEQFF. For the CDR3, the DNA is TGCAGCGTTGAACAGGGACTCCGGGCGTACAATGAGCAGTTCTTC.

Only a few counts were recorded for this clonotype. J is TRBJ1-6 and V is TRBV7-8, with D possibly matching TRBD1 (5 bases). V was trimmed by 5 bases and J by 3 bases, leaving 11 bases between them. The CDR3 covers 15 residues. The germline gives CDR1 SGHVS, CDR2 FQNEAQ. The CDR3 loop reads CASSPPGFYNSPLHF. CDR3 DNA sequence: TGTGCCAGCAGCCCCCCAGGGTTCTATAATTCACCCCTCCACTTT.

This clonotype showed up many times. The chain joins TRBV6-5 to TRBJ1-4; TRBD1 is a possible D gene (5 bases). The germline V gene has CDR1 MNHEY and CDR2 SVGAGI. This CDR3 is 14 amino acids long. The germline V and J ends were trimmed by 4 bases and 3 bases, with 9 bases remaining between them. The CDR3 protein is CASSSEGANEKLFF. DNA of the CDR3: TGTGCCAGCAGTTCAGAAGGGGCTAATGAAAAACTGTTTTTT.

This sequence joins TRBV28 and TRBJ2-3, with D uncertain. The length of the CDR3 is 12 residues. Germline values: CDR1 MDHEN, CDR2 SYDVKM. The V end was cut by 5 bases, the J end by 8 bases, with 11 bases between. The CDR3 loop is CASSRDLATQYF. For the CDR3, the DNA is TGTGCCAGCAGTAGGGATCTGGCTACGCAGTATTTT.

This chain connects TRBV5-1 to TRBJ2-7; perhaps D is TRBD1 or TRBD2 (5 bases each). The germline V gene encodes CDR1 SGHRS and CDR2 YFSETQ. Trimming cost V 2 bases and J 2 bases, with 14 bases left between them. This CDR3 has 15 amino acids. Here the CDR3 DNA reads TGCGCCAGCAGCTTCCGGGACCTCAACACCTACGAGCAGTACTTC. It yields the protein CASSFRDLNTYEQYF.

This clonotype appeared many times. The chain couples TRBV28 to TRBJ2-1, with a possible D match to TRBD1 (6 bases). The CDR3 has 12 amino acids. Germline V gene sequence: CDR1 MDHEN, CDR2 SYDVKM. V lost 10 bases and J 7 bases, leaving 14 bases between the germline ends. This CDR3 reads CATGPGVNEQFF. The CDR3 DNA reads TGTGCCACTGGCCCAGGGGTTAATGAGCAGTTCTTC.

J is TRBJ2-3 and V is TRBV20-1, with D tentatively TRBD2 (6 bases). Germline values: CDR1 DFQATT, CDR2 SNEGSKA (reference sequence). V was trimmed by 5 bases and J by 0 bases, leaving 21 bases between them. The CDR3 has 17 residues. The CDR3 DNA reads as TGCAGTGCTTCCCTGGCGGGGACGCTCTCTAGCACAGATACGCAGTATTTT. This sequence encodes CSASLAGTLSSTDTQYF.

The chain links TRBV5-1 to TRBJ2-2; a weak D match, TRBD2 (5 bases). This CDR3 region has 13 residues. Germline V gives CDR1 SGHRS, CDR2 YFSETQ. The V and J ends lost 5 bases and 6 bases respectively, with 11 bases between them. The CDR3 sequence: CASRSEGPGELFF. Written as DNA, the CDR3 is TGCGCCAGCAGATCCGAGGGCCCCGGGGAGCTGTTTTTT.

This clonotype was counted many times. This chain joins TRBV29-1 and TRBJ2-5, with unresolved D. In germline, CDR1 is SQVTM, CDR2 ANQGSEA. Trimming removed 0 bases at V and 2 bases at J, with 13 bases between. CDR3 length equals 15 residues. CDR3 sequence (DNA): TGCAGCGTTGAAGACCCAGACCTTGGGCAAGAGACCCAGTACTTC. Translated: CSVEDPDLGQETQYF.

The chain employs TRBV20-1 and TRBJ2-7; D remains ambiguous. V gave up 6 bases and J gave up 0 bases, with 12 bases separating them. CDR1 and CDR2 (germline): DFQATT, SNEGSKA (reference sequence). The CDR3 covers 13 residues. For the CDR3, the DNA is TGCAGTGCCGACCGGGTAAGCTCCTACGAGCAGTACTTC. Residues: CSADRVSSYEQYF.

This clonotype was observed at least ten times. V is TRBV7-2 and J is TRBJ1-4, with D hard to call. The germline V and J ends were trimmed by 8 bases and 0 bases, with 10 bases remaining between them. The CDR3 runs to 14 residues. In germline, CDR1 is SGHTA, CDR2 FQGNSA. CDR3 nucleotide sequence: TGTGCCAGCGCGCCCATGGCAACTAATGAAAAACTGTTTTTT. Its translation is CASAPMATNEKLFF.

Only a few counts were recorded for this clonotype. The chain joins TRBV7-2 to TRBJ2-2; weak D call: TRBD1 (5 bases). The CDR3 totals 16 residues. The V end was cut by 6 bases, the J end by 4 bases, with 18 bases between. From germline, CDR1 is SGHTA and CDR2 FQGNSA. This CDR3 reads CASSPMMTASTGELFF. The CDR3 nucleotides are TGTGCCAGCAGTCCTATGATGACAGCCAGCACCGGGGAGCTGTTTTTT.

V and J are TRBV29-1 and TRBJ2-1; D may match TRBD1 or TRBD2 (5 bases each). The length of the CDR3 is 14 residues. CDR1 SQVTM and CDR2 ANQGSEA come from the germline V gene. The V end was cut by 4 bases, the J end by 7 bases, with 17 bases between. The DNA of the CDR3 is TGCAGCGTTGTCGGTATTTGGTGGGGGAATGAGCAGTTCTTC. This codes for CSVVGIWWGNEQFF.

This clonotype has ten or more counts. In DNA, the CDR3 is TGTGCCAGCAGCACTTCAATAGCGGGAAGGAGAAACATTCAGTACTTC. It yields the protein CASSTSIAGRRNIQYF. The chain carries TRBV7-2 and TRBJ2-4, with 8 bases fitting TRBD2. V shed 5 bases, J shed 6 bases, and the junction held 12 bases outside the gene matches. The CDR3 consists of 16 residues. From germline, CDR1 is SGHTA and CDR2 FQGNSA.

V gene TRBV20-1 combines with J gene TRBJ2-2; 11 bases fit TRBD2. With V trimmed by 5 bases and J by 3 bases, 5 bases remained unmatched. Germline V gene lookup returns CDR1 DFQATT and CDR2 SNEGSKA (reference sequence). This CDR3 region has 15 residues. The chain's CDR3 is CSALLAGGYTGELFF. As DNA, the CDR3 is TGCAGTGCTCTTTTAGCGGGAGGGTACACCGGGGAGCTGTTTTTT.

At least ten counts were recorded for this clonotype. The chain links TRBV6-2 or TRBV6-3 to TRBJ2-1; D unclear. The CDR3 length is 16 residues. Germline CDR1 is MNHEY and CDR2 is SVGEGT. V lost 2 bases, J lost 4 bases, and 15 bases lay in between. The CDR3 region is CASSYHTVRPYNEQFF. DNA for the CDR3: TGTGCCAGCAGTTACCATACGGTGCGGCCTTACAATGAGCAGTTCTTC.

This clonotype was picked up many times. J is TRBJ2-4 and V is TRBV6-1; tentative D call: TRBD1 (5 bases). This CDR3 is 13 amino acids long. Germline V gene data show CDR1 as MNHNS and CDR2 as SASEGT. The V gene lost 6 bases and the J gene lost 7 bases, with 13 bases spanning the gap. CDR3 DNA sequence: TGTGCCAGCAGACCAGGGATCCAGAACATTCAGTACTTC. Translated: CASRPGIQNIQYF.

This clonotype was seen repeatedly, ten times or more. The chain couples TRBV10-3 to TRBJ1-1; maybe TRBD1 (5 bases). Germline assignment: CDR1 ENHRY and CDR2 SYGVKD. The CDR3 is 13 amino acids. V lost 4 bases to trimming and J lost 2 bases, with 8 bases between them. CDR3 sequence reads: CAISGQRNTEAFF. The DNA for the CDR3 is TGTGCCATCAGTGGACAGCGAAACACTGAAGCTTTCTTT.

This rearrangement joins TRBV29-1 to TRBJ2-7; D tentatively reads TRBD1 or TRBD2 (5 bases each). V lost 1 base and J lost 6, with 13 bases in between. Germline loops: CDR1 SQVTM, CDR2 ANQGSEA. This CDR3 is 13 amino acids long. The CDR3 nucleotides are TGCAGCGTTGAAGGGGACGGGGTTGGCGAGCAGTACTTC. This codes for CSVEGDGVGEQYF.

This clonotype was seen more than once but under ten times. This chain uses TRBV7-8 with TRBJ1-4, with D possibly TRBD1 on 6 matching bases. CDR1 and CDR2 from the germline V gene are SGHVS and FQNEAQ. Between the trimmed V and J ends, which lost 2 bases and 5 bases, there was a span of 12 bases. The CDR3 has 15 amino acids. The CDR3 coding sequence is TGTGCCAGCAGCTTAAGGGGGGGGCTAAATGAAAAACTGTTTTTT. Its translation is CASSLRGGLNEKLFF.

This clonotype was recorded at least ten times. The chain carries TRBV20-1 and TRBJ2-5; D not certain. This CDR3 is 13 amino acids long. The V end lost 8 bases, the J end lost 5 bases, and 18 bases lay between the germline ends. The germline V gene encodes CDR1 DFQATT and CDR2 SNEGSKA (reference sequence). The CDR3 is CSLMRTTGETQYF. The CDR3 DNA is TGCAGTTTAATGAGGACCACCGGGGAGACCCAGTACTTC.

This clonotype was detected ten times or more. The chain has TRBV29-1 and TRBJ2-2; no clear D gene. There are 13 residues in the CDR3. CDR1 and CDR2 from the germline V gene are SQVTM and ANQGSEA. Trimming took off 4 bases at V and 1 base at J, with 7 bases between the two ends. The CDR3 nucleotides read TGCAGCGTTGTGGCACAGAACACCGGGGAGCTGTTTTTT. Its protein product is CSVVAQNTGELFF.

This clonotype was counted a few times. CDR3 region: CASSSFGLASTDTQYF. For the CDR3, the DNA is TGTGCCAGCAGTTCCTTTGGACTAGCAAGCACAGATACGCAGTATTTT. This sequence joins TRBV6-5 and TRBJ2-3; TRBD2 aligns across 8 bases. The V gene end was trimmed by 4 bases and the J gene end by 0 bases; junction bases not matched to a gene: 6. The V gene's germline CDR1 is MNHEY and CDR2 SVGAGI. The CDR3 is 16 residues long.